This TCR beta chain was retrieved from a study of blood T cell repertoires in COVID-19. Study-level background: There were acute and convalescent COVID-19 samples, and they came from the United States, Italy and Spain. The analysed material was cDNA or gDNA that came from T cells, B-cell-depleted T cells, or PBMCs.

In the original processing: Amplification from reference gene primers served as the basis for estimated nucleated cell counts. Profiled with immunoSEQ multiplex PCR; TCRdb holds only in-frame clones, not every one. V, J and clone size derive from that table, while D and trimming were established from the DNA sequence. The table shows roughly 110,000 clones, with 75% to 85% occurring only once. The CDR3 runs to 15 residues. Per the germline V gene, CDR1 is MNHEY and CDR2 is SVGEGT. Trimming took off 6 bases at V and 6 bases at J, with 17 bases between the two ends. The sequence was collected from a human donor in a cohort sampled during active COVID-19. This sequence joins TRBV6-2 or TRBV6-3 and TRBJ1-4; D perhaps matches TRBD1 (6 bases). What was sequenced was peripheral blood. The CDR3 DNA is TGTGCCAGCAGCCGAACTGACAGGTTATATGAAAAACTGTTTTTT. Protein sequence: CASSRTDRLYEKLFF.